The source of this T cell receptor (beta chain) is a study of PD-1 blockade in mismatch repair-deficient tumors (TCRdb year 2017). At the level of the whole study: Between late 2013 and 2016, the trial enrolled 80 to 95 consecutive patients with some eleven types of mismatch repair-deficient cancer, all of whom had received prior treatment and were progressing. Tumor-associated T cell clones were tracked in the peripheral blood of patients responding to PD-1 blockade by deep sequencing of TCR CDR3 regions. Results and caveats for the whole study, not just this receptor: Clones residing in the tumor, which were often undetectable in blood before treatment, expanded quickly after pembrolizumab and then contracted, generally before radiologic responses.

The library was generated by the immunoSEQ multiplex PCR assay. TCRdb took over this immuneACCESS table, retaining in-frame rearrangements with V and J assigned. Such tables are incomplete; in checked studies, under half of the missing clones stem from an unresolved V gene, and the remainder is unexplained. Within this sample are some 45,000 clones, with more than 65% of them counted one time only. In total, the top ten clones hold 2.5% to 4% of the sample. For this clone: Its target antigen remains unknown. Within one base of it there is no much larger clone, and no base qualities were kept.

The time point label of this sample denotes: peripheral blood before pembrolizumab. For each enrolled patient, mismatch repair deficiency was established using either polymerase chain reaction or immunohistochemistry. Three patients who responded to pembrolizumab therapy underwent TCR sequencing. In the phase II trial, pembrolizumab PD-1 blockade was tested prospectively in advanced mismatch repair-deficient cancers, no matter which tissue of origin the cancers came from. Peripheral blood T cell samples were collected serially, before PD-1 blockade began and at several time points afterward. Blood sampling times were expressed in weeks after the first pembrolizumab dose. This TCR came from an adult with mismatch repair-deficient cancer. The sample here was PBMCs, taken before pembrolizumab treatment.

The nucleotides read TGTGCCAGTAGTACCCAGCTAGCGGGAGGGCCCCACGAGCAGTACTTC. Translated, this gives CASSTQLAGGPHEQYF. The chain couples TRBV19 to TRBJ2-7; TRBD2 fits 12 bases in the junction. CDR1 and CDR2 are read off the germline V gene (reference sequence) as LNHDA and SQIVND. Spanning cysteine to phenylalanine, the CDR3 consists of 16 amino acids. The CDR3 DNA has 48 bases and is translated from base 1. V trim: 4 bases; J trim: 5 bases; unmatched bases: 9.